These T cell receptor beta chains were read from a single sample in a study of vaccination and CD4 T cells after COVID-19. Antigens of these TCRs are unknown. Each CDR3 protein is one row after TCRdb ran MiXCR on the PCR reads. In the table there are some 3,500 distinct CDR3 sequences, approximately 33% of which are singletons. Sample: CD4+ T cells from blood, cultured in vitro. Receptors were obtained from a human donor who had recovered from COVID-19. The CDR3 runs from the conserved cysteine through the conserved F or W. A D gene is named only where the DNA matches it firmly. Size is stated for part of the rows, as once, few or many counts, or as a class when the clone is expanded.

v_call	d_call	clone_size	j_call	cdr3_nt	cdr3_aa
TRBV4-1	-	once	TRBJ2-6	TGCGCCAGCAGCCAAGGACAGAGCGCTGGGGCCAACGTCCTGACTTTC	CASSQGQSAGANVLTF
TRBV4-2	-	-	TRBJ1-3	TGTGCCAGCAGCCAAGATCTTAGCCCCCCAGGAAACACCATATATTTT	CASSQDLSPPGNTIYF
TRBV20-1	-	-	TRBJ2-1	TGCAGTGCAAAAGTCACGGGCGAGCAGTTCTTC	CSAKVTGEQFF
TRBV24-1	TRBD2	-	TRBJ2-3	TGTGCCACCAGTGATCCCGGGAGGACGCAGTATTTT	CATSDPGRTQYF
TRBV27	-	few	TRBJ2-1	TGTGCCAGCAGTTTATCAGACGCTTACAATGAGCAGTTCTTC	CASSLSDAYNEQFF
TRBV6-1	TRBD1	-	TRBJ1-5	TGTGCCAGCAGTGGTAGGGGACAGGGGGCTAATCAGCCCCAGCATTTT	CASSGRGQGANQPQHF
TRBV2	-	-	TRBJ1-4	TGTGCCAGCAGCTACGTTGAAAAACTGTTTTTT	CASSYVEKLFF
TRBV5-6	TRBD1	medium-sized	TRBJ1-1	TGTGCCAGCAGCTTGGCCACAGGGGGCGAACGAACCGGTGAAGCTTTCTTT	CASSLATGGERTGEAFF
TRBV6-2/TRBV6-3	-	few	TRBJ1-1	TGTGCCAGCAGTTACGGGGTCCGGAACACTGAAGCTTTCTTT	CASSYGVRNTEAFF
TRBV4-1	-	-	TRBJ1-1	TGCGCCAGCAGCCAAGACCGACGGCAGGGGCGTGTCAAAAGGAACACTGAAGCTTTCTTT	CASSQDRRQGRVKRNTEAFF
TRBV29-1	TRBD2	-	TRBJ2-3	TGCAGCGTTGAAGGTCTAGCGGGGGGGCTGGATACGCAGTATTTT	CSVEGLAGGLDTQYF
TRBV9	-	-	TRBJ1-2	TGTGCCAGCAGCGGGGGCATCAACTATGGCTACACCTTC	CASSGGINYGYTF
TRBV6-1	-	-	TRBJ1-2	TGTGCCAGCAGCGGGACTCCGGCTAACTATGGCTACACCTTC	CASSGTPANYGYTF
TRBV6-5	-	-	TRBJ1-6	TGTGCCAGCAGTTACTGGAGGAATTCACCCCTCCACTTT	CASSYWRNSPLHF
TRBV20-1	-	-	TRBJ1-1	TGCAGTGCTAGTAGGAGGGTTTGGGACACTGAAGCTTTCTTT	CSASRRVWDTEAFF
TRBV7-9	-	few	TRBJ2-7	TGTGCCAGCAGCGCTAGACAGACGTCCTACGAGCAGTACTTC	CASSARQTSYEQYF
TRBV5-4	-	-	TRBJ2-1	TGTGCCAGCAGCTTGACCCGGGCCTACAATGAGCAGTTCTTC	CASSLTRAYNEQFF
TRBV5-1	-	few	TRBJ2-5	TGCGCCAGCAGCTCTGGGGCCCAAGAGACCCAGTACTTC	CASSSGAQETQYF
TRBV20-1	-	-	TRBJ2-3	TGCAGTGCCAGCAAGTTCACAGATACGCAGTATTTT	CSASKFTDTQYF
TRBV7-9	-	-	TRBJ2-5	TGTGCCAGCCTTCCCGGTTTAGGCTTCGGACTCCAAGAGACCCAGTACTTC	CASLPGLGFGLQETQYF
TRBV20-1	TRBD2	few	TRBJ2-3	TGCAGTGCTAGCGGGGGGGCAGATACGCAGTATTTT	CSASGGADTQYF
TRBV6-1	TRBD1	medium-sized	TRBJ1-2	TGTGCCAGCACTCGGACAGGAGAGGCCTATGGCTACACCTTC	CASTRTGEAYGYTF
TRBV30	-	few	TRBJ1-1	TGTGCCTGGAAGGAGGGAATGAACACTGAAGCTTTCTTT	CAWKEGMNTEAFF
TRBV20-1	-	-	TRBJ1-5	TGCAGTGCGATTGATTGGGGGCTCAGCAATCAGCCCCAGCATTTT	CSAIDWGLSNQPQHF
TRBV20-1	TRBD2	-	TRBJ2-2	TGCAGTGCTGGGCTTTGGGGGGGGACCGGGGAGCTGTTTTTT	CSAGLWGGTGELFF
TRBV30	TRBD2	-	TRBJ2-4	TGTGCCTGGAGCCCAGGACTAGCGGGGGGCGGGGACATTCAGTACTTC	CAWSPGLAGGGDIQYF
TRBV7-3	TRBD1	once	TRBJ1-2	TGTGCCAGCAGCCAGGACAGGGGCTATGGCTACACCTTC	CASSQDRGYGYTF
TRBV12-3/TRBV12-4	-	-	TRBJ2-7	TGTGCCAGCAGTGGTACCGGGACGCAGGCCTACGAGCAGTACTTC	CASSGTGTQAYEQYF
TRBV6-1	-	few	TRBJ2-7	TGTGCCAGCAGACAGACAGGCTCCTACGAGCAGTACTTC	CASRQTGSYEQYF
TRBV12-5	TRBD1	-	TRBJ2-1	TGTGCTACCGGGACAGGCTACAATGAGCAGTTCTTC	CATGTGYNEQFF
TRBV6-1	-	-	TRBJ1-2	TGTGCCAGCGCCGCCGGCGGTGGGTTTAACTATGGCTACACCTTC	CASAAGGGFNYGYTF
TRBV9	-	-	TRBJ1-5	TGTGCCAGCAGCGTAAGTTCAGGGGCTAGCAATCAGCCCCAGCATTTT	CASSVSSGASNQPQHF
TRBV2	-	-	TRBJ1-2	TGTGCCAGCAGTCCCGAGAATGGCTACACCTTC	CASSPENGYTF